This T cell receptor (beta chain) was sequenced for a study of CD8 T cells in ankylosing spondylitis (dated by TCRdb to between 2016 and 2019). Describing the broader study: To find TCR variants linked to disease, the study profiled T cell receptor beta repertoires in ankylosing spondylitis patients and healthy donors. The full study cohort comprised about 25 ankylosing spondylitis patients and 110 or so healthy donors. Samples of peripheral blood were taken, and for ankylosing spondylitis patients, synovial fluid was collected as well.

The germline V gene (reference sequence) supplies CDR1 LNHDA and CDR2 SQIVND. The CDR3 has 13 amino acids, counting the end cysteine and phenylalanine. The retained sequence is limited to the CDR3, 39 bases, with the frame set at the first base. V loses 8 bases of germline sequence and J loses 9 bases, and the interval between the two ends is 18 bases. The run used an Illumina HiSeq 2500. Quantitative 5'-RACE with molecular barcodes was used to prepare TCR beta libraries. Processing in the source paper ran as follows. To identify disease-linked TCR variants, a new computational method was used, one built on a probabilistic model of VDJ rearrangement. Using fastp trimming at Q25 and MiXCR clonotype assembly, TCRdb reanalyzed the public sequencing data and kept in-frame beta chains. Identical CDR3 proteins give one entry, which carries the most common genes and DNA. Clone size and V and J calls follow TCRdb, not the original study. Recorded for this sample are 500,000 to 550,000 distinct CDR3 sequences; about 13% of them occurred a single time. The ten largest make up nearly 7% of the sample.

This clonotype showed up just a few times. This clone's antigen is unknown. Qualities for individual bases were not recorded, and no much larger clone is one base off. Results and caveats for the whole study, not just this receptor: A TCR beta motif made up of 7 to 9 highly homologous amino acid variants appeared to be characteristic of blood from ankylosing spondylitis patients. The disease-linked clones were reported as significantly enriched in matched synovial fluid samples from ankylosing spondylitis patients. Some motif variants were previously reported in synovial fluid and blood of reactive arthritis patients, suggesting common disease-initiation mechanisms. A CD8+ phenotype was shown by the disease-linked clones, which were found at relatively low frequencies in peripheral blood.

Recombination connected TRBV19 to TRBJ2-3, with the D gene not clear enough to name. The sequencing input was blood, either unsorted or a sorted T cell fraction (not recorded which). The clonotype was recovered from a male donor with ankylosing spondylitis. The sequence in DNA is TGTGCCAGTTTAAGGACCCCTTCCGAGACGCAGTATTTT. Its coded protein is CASLRTPSETQYF.